The sequence of this T cell receptor beta chain was determined in a study of OX40 agonist ivuxolimab in advanced cancers. Overall study context: The patients' treatment was ivuxolimab, an agonistic anti-OX40 (CD134) antibody. Patients enrolled in dose escalation were diagnosed with hepatocellular carcinoma, melanoma, renal cell or head and neck cancer. Study conclusions and caveats: Clonal expansion was among the lowest in partial responders at 0.1-3.0 mg/kg, especially CD8+. CD4+ and CD8+ T cells in blood underwent clonal expansion by week 6 at 0.1 to 3.0 mg/kg.

The germline V gene has CDR1 ENHRY and CDR2 SYGVKD. The CDR3 loop spans 11 amino acids. The V end was cut by 7 bases, the J end by 1 base, with 3 bases between. Produced via immunoSEQ multiplex PCR; TCRdb's table is partial and in-frame only. The sample shows about 20,000 clones, over 65% of them seen only once. Comment on this clone: Its antigen is still unknown.

This TCR was sampled from an adult with an advanced solid tumor such as melanoma, head and neck, liver or kidney cancer. J is TRBJ2-3 and V is TRBV10-3; D gene ambiguous. Sample: CD4+ or CD8+ T cells sorted from blood, taken in a trial of the OX40 agonist ivuxolimab. CDR3 sequence reads: CAIMGTDTQYF. In DNA form, the CDR3 reads TGTGCCATCATGGGCACAGATACGCAGTATTTT.